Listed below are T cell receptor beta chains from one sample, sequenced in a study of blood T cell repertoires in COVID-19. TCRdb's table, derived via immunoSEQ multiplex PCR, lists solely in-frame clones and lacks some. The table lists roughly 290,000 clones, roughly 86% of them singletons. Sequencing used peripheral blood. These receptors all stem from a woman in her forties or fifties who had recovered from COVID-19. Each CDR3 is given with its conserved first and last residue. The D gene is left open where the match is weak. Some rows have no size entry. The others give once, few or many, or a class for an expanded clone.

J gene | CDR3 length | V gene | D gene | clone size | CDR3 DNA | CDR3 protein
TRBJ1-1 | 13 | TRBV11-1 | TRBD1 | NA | TGTGCCAGCAGCTTCCGACAGGGATGGTATGCTTTCTTT | CASSFRQGWYAFF
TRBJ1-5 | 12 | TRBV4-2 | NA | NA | TGTGCCAGCAGCCAGGACTCGCAGCCCCAGCATTTT | CASSQDSQPQHF
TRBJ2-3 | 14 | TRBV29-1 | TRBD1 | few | TGCAGCGTTGAGGGACAGGGGGCACCAGATACGCAGTATTTT | CSVEGQGAPDTQYF
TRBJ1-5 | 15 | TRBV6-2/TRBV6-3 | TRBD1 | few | TGTGCCAGCAGCCGAGGACAGGGAGTTTACCAGCCCCAGCATTTT | CASSRGQGVYQPQHF
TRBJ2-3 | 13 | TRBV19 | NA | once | TGTGCCAGTAAAGTCGAGAGCACAGATACGCAGTATTTT | CASKVESTDTQYF
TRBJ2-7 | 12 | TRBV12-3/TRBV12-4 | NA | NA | TGTGCCAGCAGCCCTAATCTCTACGAGCAGTACTTC | CASSPNLYEQYF
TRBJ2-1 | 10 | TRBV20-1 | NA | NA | TGCAGTGCTAGGGAGAATGAGCAGTTCTTC | CSARENEQFF
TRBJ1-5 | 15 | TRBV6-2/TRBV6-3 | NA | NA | TGTGCCAGCAGCCGAACAGGGTCAGTGGGTCAGCCCCAGCATTTT | CASSRTGSVGQPQHF
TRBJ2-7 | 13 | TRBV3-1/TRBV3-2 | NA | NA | TGTGCCAGCAGCCGTGGCGGCCAAGAGGGGCAGTACTTC | CASSRGGQEGQYF
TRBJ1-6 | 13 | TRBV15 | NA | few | TGTGCCACCACAGGGAATTATAATTCACCCCTCCACTTT | CATTGNYNSPLHF
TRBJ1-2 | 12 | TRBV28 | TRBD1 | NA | TGTGCCAGCAAGGGACAGGGCGCCGGCTACACCTTC | CASKGQGAGYTF
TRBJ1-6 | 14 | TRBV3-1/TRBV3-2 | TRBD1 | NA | TGTGCCAGCAGCTTGGACAGGGTCGGTTCACCCCTCCACTTT | CASSLDRVGSPLHF
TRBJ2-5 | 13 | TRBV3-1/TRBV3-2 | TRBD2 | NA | TGTGCCAGCGCGGGAGGGATGTTAGAGACCCAGTACTTC | CASAGGMLETQYF
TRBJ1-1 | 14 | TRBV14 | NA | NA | TGTGCCAGCAGCCCGAGTAGGGGGGGAACTGAAGCTTTCTTT | CASSPSRGGTEAFF
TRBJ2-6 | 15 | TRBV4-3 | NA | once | TGCGCCAGCAGCCAAGAGCGCTTTGGGGCCAACGTCCTGACTTTC | CASSQERFGANVLTF
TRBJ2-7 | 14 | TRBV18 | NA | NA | TGTGCCAGCTCCCCCGCCGGGTCCAATTACGAGCAGTACTTC | CASSPAGSNYEQYF
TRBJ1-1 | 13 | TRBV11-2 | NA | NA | TGTGCCAGCAGCTCGTTATTTCTCACTGAAGCTTTCTTT | CASSSLFLTEAFF
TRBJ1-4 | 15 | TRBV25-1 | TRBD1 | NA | TGTGCCAGCAGTGCTCAACAGGGGGTGAAGGAAAAACTGTTTTTT | CASSAQQGVKEKLFF
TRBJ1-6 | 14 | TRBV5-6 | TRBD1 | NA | TGTGCCAGCAGATCTAGGACAGGGTCCTCACCCCTCCACTTT | CASRSRTGSSPLHF
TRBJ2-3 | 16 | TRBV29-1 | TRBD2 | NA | TGCAGCGTTGAAATATCTAGCGGTCTAAATCCGGATACGCAGTATTTT | CSVEISSGLNPDTQYF
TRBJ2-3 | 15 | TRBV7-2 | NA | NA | TGTGCCAGCAGCCCAGAGGGGGTGGTGATAGATACGCAGTATTTT | CASSPEGVVIDTQYF
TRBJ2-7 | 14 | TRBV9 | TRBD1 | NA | TGTGCCAGCAGCCCATCGACAGGGGGTTACGAGCAGTACTTC | CASSPSTGGYEQYF
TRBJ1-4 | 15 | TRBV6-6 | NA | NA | TGTGCCAGCAAGGACGGGGGGTGGACTAATGAAAAACTGTTTTTT | CASKDGGWTNEKLFF
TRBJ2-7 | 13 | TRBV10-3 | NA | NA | TGTGCCAGCCGATCCGGGTCGCTCTACGAGCAGTACTTC | CASRSGSLYEQYF
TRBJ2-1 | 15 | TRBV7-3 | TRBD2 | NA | TGTGCCAGCAGCTTAGGGCTAGCGGGTCCCAATGAGCAGTTCTTC | CASSLGLAGPNEQFF
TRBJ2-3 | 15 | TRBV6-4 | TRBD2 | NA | TGTGCCAGCAGTGAGCTAGCGGGAAGTGCGGATACGCAGTATTTT | CASSELAGSADTQYF
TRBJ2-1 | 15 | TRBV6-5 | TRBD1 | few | TGTGCCAGCTCTTTCTGGGACAGGGAAGACAATGAGCAGTTCTTC | CASSFWDREDNEQFF
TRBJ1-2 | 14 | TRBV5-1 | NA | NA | TGCGCCAGCAGCTTGGATAGAGATAACTATGGCTACACCTTC | CASSLDRDNYGYTF
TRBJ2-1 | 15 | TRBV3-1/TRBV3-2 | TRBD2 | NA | TGTGCCAGCAGCCGAATGACTAGCGGGTACAATGAGCAGTTCTTC | CASSRMTSGYNEQFF
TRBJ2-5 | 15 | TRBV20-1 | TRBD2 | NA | TGCAGTGCTAGTTCGCTAGCGGGTAGACAAGAGACCCAGTACTTC | CSASSLAGRQETQYF
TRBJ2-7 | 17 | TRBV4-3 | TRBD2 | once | TGCGCCAGCAGCCAAGATTTGGTGGCGGGGGATAACTACGAGCAGTACTTC | CASSQDLVAGDNYEQYF
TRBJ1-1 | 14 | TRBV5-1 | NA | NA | TGCGCCAGCAGCTGGGCAGGGATGGACACTGAAGCTTTCTTT | CASSWAGMDTEAFF
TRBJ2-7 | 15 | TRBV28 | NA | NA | TGTGCCAGCAGTGCCAGTTCTGGGGGCGGCTACGAGCAGTACTTC | CASSASSGGGYEQYF
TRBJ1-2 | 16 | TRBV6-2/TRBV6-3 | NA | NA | TGTGCCAGCAGTTACTTCAGCAGGGTTGATAACTATGGCTACACCTTC | CASSYFSRVDNYGYTF
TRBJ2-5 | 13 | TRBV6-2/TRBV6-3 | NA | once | TGTGCCAGCAGTTCCCCAGTTTGGGAGACCCAGTACTTC | CASSSPVWETQYF
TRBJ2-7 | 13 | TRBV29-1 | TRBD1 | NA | TGCAGCGTTGATGAGACAGGGGTGGGTGAGCAGTACTTC | CSVDETGVGEQYF
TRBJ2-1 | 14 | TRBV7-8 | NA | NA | TGTGCCAGCAGCTTAGAACTAGCAGGCGATGAGCAGTTCTTC | CASSLELAGDEQFF
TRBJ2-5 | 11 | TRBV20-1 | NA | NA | TGCAGTGCTAGGTACGGGGAGACCCAGTACTTC | CSARYGETQYF
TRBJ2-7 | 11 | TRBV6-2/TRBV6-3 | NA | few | TGTGCCAGCAGTTACGTGACAGAGCAGTACTTC | CASSYVTEQYF
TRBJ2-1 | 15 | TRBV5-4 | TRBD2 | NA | TGTGCCAGCAGCTTGGGGGGACTAGCCAGCGATGAGCAGTTCTTC | CASSLGGLASDEQFF
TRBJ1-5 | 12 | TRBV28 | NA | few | TGTGCCAGCAGTCACCGCGATCAGCCCCAGCATTTT | CASSHRDQPQHF
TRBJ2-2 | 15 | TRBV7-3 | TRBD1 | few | TGTGCCAGCAGCCCAAGGACAGGGCCCACCGGGGAGCTGTTTTTT | CASSPRTGPTGELFF
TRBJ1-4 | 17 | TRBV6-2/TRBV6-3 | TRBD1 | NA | TGTGCCAGCAGCGCCGTCGTGGATGGGACAGGGGGCGAAAAACTGTTTTTT | CASSAVVDGTGGEKLFF
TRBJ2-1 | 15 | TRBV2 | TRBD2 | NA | TGTGCCAGCAGTGGAGGGAGCGGGGGCTACAATGAGCAGTTCTTC | CASSGGSGGYNEQFF
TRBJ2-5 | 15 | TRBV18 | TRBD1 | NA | TGTGCCAGCTCATTCCGGGACAGGGGACAAGAGACCCAGTACTTC | CASSFRDRGQETQYF
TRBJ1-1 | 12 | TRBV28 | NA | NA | TGTGCCAGCAGTTTTCGAGTCACTGAAGCTTTCTTT | CASSFRVTEAFF
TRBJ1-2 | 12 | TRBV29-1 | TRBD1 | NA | TGCAGCGTAGGGGACAGGACCTATGGCTACACCTTC | CSVGDRTYGYTF
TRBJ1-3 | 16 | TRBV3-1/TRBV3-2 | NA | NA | TGTGCCAGCAGCCAAGTGATGGAGATCTCTGGAAACACCATATATTTT | CASSQVMEISGNTIYF
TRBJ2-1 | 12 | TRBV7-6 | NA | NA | TGTGCCAGCAGTTCCCTGCAAGCCGAGCAGTTCTTC | CASSSLQAEQFF
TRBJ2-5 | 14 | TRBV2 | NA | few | TGTGCCAGCAGTGACCCTGGGGGCTATGAGACCCAGTACTTC | CASSDPGGYETQYF
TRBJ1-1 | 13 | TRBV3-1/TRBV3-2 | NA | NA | TGTGCCAGCAGCCTTAACATGGACACTGAAGCTTTCTTT | CASSLNMDTEAFF
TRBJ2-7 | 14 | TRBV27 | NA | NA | TGTGCCAGCAGTTTTGGGCCGAGCTCCTACGAGCAGTACTTC | CASSFGPSSYEQYF
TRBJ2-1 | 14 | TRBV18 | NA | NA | TGTGCCAGCTCAAAGTCGTCGGACGGCGGGGAGCAGTTCTTC | CASSKSSDGGEQFF
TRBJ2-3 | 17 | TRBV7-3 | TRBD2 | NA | TGTGCCAGCAGCCACGGGGCTAGCGGGAGTGGCACAGATACGCAGTATTTT | CASSHGASGSGTDTQYF
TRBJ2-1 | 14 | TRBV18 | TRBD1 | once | TGTGCCAGCTCTGGGACAGGGGCTGACAATGAGCAGTTCTTC | CASSGTGADNEQFF